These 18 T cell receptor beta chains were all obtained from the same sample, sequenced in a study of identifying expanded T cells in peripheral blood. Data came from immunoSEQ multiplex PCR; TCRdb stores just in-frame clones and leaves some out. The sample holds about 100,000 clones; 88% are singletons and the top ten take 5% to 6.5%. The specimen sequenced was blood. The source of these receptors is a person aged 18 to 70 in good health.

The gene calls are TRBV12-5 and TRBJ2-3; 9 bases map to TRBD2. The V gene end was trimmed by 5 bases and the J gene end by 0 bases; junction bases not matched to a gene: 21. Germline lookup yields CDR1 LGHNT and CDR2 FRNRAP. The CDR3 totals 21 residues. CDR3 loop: CASGQNRGLAPKYASTDTQYF. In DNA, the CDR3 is TGTGCTAGTGGTCAAAACCGGGGACTAGCACCCAAGTACGCTAGCACAGATACGCAGTATTTT.

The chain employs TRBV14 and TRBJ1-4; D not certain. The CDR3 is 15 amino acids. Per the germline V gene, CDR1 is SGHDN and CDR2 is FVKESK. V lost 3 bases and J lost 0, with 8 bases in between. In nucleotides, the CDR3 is TGTGCCAGCAGCCATGACGTCTCAACTAATGAAAAACTGTTTTTT. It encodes CASSHDVSTNEKLFF.

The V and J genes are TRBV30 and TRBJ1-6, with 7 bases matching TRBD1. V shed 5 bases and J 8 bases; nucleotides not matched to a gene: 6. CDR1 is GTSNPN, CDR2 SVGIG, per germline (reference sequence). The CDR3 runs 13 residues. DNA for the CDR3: TGTGCCTGGGCAGGGACAGCGGATTCACCCCTCCACTTT. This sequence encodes CAWAGTADSPLHF.

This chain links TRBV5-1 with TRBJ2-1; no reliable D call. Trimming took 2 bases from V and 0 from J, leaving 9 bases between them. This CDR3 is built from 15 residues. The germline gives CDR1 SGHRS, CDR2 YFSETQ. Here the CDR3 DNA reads TGCGCCAGCAGCTTAGACCGTAGCTCCTACAATGAGCAGTTCTTC. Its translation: CASSLDRSSYNEQFF.

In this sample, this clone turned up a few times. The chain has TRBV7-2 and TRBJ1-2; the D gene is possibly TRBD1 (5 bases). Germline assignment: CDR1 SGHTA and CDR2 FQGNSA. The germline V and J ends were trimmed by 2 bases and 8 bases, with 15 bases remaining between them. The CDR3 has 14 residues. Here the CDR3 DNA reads TGTGCCAGCAGCTTAAAGCCCAGGGAGGGAGGCTACACCTTC. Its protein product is CASSLKPREGGYTF.

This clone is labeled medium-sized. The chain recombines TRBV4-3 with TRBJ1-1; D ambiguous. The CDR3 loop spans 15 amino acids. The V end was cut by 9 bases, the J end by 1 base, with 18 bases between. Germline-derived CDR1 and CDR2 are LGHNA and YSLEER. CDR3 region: CASNPTPSSNTEAFF. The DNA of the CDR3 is TGCGCCAGTAACCCTACCCCATCGTCGAACACTGAAGCTTTCTTT.

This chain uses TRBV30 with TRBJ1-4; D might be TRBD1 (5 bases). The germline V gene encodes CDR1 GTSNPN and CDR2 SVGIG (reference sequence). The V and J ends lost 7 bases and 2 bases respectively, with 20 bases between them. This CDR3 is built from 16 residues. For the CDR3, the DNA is TGTGCCTCCACAAGATCGGGGGAGTCCACTAATGAAAAACTGTTTTTT. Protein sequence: CASTRSGESTNEKLFF.

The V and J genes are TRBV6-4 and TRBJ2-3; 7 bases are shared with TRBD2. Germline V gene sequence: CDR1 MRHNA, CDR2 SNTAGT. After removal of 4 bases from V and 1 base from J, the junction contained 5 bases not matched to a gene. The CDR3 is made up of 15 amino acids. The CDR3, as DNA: TGTGCCAGCAGTGCCATGGGGGGGGGCACAGATACGCAGTATTTT. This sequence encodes CASSAMGGGTDTQYF.

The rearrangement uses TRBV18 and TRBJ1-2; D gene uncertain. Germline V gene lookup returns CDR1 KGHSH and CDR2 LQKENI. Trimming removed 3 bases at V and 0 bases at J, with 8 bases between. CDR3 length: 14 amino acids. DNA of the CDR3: TGTGCCAGCTCACCCCAAGGCTCTAACTATGGCTACACCTTC. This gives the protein CASSPQGSNYGYTF.

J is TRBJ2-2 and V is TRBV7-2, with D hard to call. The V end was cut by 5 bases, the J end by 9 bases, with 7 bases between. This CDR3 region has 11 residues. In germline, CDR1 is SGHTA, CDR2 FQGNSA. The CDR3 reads CASSQARELFF. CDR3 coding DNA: TGTGCCAGCAGCCAGGCCAGGGAGCTGTTTTTT.

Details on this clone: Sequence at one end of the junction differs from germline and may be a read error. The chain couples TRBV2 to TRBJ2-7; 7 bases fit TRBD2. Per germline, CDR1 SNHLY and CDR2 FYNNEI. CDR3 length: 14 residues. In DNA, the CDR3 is TGTGCCAGCGTTCTGGGGAGGGCCTCCCACGAGCAGTACTTC. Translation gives CASVLGRASHEQYF. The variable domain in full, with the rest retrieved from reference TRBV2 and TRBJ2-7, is EPEVTQTPSHQVTQMGQEVILRCVPISNHLYFYWYRQILGQKVEFLVSFYNNEISEKSEIFDDQFSVERPDGSNFTLKIRSTKLEDSAMYFCASVLGRASHEQYFGPGTRLTVT.

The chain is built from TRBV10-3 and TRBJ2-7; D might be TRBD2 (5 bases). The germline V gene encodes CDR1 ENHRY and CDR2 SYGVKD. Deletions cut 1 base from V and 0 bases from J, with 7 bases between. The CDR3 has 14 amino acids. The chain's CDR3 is CAISELEGSYEQYF. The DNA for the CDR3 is TGTGCCATCAGTGAGTTAGAGGGCTCCTACGAGCAGTACTTC.

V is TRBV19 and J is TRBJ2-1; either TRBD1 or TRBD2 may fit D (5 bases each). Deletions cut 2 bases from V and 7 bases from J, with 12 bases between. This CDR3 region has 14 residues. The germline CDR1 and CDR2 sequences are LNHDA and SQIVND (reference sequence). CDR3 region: CASSIKGTGNEQFF. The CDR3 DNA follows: TGTGCCAGTAGTATAAAGGGGACGGGGAATGAGCAGTTCTTC.

CDR3 in amino acids: CASSLAEGRGLETQYF. CDR3 in DNA: TGTGCCAGCAGCTTGGCCGAAGGAAGGGGGCTTGAGACCCAGTACTTC. The rearrangement uses TRBV5-4 and TRBJ2-5; 7 bases match TRBD1. This CDR3 contains 16 residues. The V and J ends lost 0 bases and 5 bases, in that order; junction bases with no gene match: 10. From germline, CDR1 is SGHNT and CDR2 YYREEE (reference sequence). Combining the CDR3 with reference TRBV5-4 and TRBJ2-5 gives the whole variable domain ETGVTQSPTHLIKTRGQQVTLRCSSQSGHNTVSWYQQALGQGPQFIFQYYREEENGRGNFPPRFSGLQFPNYSSELNVNALELDDSALYLCASSLAEGRGLETQYFGPGTRLLVL.

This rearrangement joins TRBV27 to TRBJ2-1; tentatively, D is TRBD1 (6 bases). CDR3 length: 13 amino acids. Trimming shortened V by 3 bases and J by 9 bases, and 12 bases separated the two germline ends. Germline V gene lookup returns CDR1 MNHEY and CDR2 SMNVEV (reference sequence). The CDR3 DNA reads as TGTGCCAGCAGTTTCGGACAGTCTAGTGAGCAGTTCTTC. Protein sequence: CASSFGQSSEQFF.

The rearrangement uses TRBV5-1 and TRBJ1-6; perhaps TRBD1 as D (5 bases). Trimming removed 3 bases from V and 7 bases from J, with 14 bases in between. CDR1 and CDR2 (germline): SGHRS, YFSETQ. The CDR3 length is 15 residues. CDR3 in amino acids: CASSSQPGPNSPLHF. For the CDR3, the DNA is TGCGCCAGCAGCTCTCAGCCAGGGCCCAATTCACCCCTCCACTTT. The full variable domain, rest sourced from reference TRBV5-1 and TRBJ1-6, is KAGVTQTPRYLIKTRGQQVTLSCSPISGHRSVSWYQQTPGQGLQFLFEYFSETQRNKGNFPGRFSGRQFSNSRSEMNVSTLELGDSALYLCASSSQPGPNSPLHFGNGTRLTVT.

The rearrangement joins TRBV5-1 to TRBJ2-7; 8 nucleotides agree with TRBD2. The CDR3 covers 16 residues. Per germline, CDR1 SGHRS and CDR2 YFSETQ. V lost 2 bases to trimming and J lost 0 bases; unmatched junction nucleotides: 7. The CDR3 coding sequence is TGCGCCAGCAGCTTAGGACAGACTAGCGTCTCCTACGAGCAGTACTTC. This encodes CASSLGQTSVSYEQYF.

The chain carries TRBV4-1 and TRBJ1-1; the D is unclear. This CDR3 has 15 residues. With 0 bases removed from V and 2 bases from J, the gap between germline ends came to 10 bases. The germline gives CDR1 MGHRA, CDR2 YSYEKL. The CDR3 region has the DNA TGCGCCAGCAGCCAAGATTCGGCGGGAAACACTGAAGCTTTCTTT. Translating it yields CASSQDSAGNTEAFF.